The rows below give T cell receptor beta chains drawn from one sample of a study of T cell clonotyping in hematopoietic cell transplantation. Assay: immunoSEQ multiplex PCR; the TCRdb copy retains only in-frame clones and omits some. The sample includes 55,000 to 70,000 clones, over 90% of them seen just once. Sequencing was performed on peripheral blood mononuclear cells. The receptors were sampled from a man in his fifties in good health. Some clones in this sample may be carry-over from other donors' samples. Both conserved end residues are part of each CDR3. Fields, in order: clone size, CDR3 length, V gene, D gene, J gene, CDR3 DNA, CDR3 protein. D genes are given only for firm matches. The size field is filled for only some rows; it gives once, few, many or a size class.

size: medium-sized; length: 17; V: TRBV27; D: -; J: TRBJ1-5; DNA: TGTGCCAGCAGTTCTAACTCGGGAGAGGATCGCAATCAGCCCCAGCATTTT; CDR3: CASSSNSGEDRNQPQHF
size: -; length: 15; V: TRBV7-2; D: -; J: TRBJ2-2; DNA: TGTGCCAGCAGCTTGGCAAGGGCCGACACCGGGGAGCTGTTTTTT; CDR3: CASSLARADTGELFF
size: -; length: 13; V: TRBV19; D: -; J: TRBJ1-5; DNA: TGTGCCAGTACGCGGTTTAGCAATCAGCCCCAGCATTTT; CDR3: CASTRFSNQPQHF
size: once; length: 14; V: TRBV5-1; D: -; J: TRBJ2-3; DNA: TGCGCCAGCAGCAGTGACACGGACACAGATACGCAGTATTTT; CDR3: CASSSDTDTDTQYF
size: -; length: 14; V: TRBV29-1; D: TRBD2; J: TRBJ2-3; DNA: TGCAGCGCCGACACTAGCGGCCCCACAGATACGCAGTATTTT; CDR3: CSADTSGPTDTQYF
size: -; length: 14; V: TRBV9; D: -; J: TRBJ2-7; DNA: TGTGCCAGCAGCGTATCGGAAGGGGGTGGCTCGCAGTACTTC; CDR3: CASSVSEGGGSQYF
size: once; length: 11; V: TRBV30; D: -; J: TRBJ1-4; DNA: TGTGCCTGGAGTGTCGAGGAAAAACTGTTTTTT; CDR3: CAWSVEEKLFF
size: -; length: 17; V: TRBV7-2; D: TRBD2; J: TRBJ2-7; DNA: TGTGCCAGCAGCCAGCCGGGTGCTAGCGGGGGTTCCTACGAGCAGTACTTC; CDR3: CASSQPGASGGSYEQYF
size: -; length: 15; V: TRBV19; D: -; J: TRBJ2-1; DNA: TGTGCCAGTAGTATGGTTGGACCCCTCTCCTATGAGCAGTTCTTC; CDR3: CASSMVGPLSYEQFF
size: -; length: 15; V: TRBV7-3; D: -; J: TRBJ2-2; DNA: TGTGCCAGCAGCCCGGCGGGACCACCCACCGGGGAGCTGTTTTTT; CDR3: CASSPAGPPTGELFF
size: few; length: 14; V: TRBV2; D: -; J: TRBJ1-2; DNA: TGTGCCAGCAGCCCGGGATCGGGTACCTATGGCTACACCTTC; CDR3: CASSPGSGTYGYTF
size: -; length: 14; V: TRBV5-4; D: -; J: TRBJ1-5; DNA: TGTGCCAGCAGCTCGGGGGCAGGAGGGCAGCCCCAGCATTTT; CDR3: CASSSGAGGQPQHF
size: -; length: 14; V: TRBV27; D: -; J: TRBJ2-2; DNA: TGTGCCAGCAGTTTAATAGCCACGGCCGGGGAGCTGTTTTTT; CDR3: CASSLIATAGELFF
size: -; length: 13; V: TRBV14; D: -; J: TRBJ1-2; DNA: TGTGCCAGCAGCCCTGGGACGCACTATGGCTACACCTTC; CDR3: CASSPGTHYGYTF
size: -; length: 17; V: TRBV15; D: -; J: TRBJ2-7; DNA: TGTGCCACCAGCAGAGGGCTGATTTTAGGGAGCTCCTACGAGCAGTACTTC; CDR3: CATSRGLILGSSYEQYF
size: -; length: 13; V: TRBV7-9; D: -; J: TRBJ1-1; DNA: TGTGCCAGCAACCTCCCCGGGTACACTGAAGCTTTCTTT; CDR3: CASNLPGYTEAFF
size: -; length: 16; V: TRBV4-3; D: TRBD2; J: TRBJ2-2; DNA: TGCGCCAGCAGCCAGCTAGCGGGAGGGGGTACCGGGGAGCTGTTTTTT; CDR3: CASSQLAGGGTGELFF
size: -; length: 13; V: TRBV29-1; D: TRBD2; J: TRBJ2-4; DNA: TGCAGCGTTGAATCGGTAGCGGGAAACATTCAGTACTTC; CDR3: CSVESVAGNIQYF
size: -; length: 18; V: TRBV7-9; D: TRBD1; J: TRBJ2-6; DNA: TGTGCCAGCAGCATGGCCGGGACAGGTGTCTCTGGGGCCAACGTCCTGACTTTC; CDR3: CASSMAGTGVSGANVLTF
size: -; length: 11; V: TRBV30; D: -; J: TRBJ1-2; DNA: TGTGCCTGGAGCTACATTCAAGGCTACACCTTC; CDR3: CAWSYIQGYTF
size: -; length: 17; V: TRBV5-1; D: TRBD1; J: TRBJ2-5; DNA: TGCGCCAGCAGCCCCGATCCCCGAGACAGGGTCGTGGGGACCCAGTACTTC; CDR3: CASSPDPRDRVVGTQYF
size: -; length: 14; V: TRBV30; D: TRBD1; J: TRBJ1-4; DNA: TGTGCCTGGAGTGTCTGGACAGGCGAGGAAAAACTGTTTTTT; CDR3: CAWSVWTGEEKLFF
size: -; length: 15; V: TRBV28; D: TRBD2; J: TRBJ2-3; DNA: TGTGCCAGCAGATCTCCCGGGGGGAACACAGATACGCAGTATTTT; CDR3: CASRSPGGNTDTQYF
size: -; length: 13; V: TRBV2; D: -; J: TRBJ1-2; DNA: TGTGCCAGCAAGGACGGAACTAACTATGGCTACACCTTC; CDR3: CASKDGTNYGYTF
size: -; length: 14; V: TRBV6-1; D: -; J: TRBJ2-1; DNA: TGTGCCAGCAGTGACGGCAGATCCTACAATGAGCAGTTCTTC; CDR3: CASSDGRSYNEQFF
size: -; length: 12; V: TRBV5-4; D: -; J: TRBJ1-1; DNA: TGTGCCAGCAGCTTGGTCGGTGTCCCCGGGGTCTTT; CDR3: CASSLVGVPGVF
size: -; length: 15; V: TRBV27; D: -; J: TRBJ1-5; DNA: TGTGCCAGCAGTTTATTCTGGGATAGCAATCAGCCCCAGCATTTT; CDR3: CASSLFWDSNQPQHF
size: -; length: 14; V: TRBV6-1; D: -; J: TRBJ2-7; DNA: TGTGCCAGCAGTGGGGGGTGGAGCTCCTACGAGCAGTACTTC; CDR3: CASSGGWSSYEQYF
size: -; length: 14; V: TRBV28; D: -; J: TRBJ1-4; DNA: TGTGCCAGCCAAGGGGAGGGGTCGAATGAAAAACTGTTTTTT; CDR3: CASQGEGSNEKLFF
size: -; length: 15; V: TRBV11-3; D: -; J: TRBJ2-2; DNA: TGTGCCAGCAGCTTCGGGTTGGGGGGCACCGGGGAGCTGTTTTTT; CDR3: CASSFGLGGTGELFF
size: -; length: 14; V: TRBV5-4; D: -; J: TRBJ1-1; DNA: TGTGCCAGCAGCCCCGCCCAGGGTGATACTGAAGCTTTCTTT; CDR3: CASSPAQGDTEAFF
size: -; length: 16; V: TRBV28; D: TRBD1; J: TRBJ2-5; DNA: TGTGCCAGCAGCGCCGCCGGGACAGGGGGGCGAGAGACCCAGTACTTC; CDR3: CASSAAGTGGRETQYF
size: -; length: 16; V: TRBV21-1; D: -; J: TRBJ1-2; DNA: TGTGCCAGCAGCAAAGCGCTTTGGGGGGTTGGCTATGGCTACACCTTC; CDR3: CASSKALWGVGYGYTF
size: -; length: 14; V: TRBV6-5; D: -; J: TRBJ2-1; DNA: TGTGCCAGCAGAACCGGCATCAGGCCTAATGAGCAGTTCTTC; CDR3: CASRTGIRPNEQFF
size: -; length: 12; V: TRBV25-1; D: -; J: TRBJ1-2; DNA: TGTGCCAGCAGTGATGTTGGGTCCGGCTACACCTTC; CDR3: CASSDVGSGYTF
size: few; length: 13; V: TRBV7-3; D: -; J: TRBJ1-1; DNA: TGTGCCAGCAGCTTTACAACCAAGACGGAAGCTTTCTTT; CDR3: CASSFTTKTEAFF
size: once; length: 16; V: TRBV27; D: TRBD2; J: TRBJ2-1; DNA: TGTGCCAGCAGTTTAAGTGGTAGCGGGAGGTACAATGAGCAGTTCTTC; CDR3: CASSLSGSGRYNEQFF
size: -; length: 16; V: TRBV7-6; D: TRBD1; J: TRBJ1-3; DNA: TGTGCCAGCAGCTTGGGGACAGGGGGTTCTGGAAACACCATATATTTT; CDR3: CASSLGTGGSGNTIYF
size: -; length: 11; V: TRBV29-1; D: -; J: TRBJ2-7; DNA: TGCAGCGTCCCCGCTGGGGGCTCGGAGATTTTC; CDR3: CSVPAGGSEIF
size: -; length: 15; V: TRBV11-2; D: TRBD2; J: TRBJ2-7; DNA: TGTGCCAGCAGCTATCGGCGGGGGGGATCCTACGAGCAGTACTTC; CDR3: CASSYRRGGSYEQYF
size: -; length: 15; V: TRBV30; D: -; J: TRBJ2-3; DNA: TGTGCCTGGAGTCAGGGGGAGGGCCGTCGGGATACGCAGTATTTT; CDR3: CAWSQGEGRRDTQYF
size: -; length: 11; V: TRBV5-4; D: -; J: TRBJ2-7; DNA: TGTGCCAGCAGCTTGGGGCTTACCACCTACTTC; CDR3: CASSLGLTTYF
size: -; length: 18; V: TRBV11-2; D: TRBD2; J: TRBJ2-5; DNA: TGTGCCAGCAGCTTAGCAGTACTAGCGGGAGGAGTAGGAGAGACCCAGTACTTC; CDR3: CASSLAVLAGGVGETQYF
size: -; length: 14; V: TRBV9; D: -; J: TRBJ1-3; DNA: TGTGCCAGCAGCGTAGAGGGATCTGGAAACACCATATATTTT; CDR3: CASSVEGSGNTIYF
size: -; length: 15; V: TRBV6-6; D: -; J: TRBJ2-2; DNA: TGTGCCAGCAGTTACCAGGGCTCTTCCGCCGGGGAGCTGTTTTTT; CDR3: CASSYQGSSAGELFF
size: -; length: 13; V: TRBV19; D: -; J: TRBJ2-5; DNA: TGTGCCAGTAGCAGACAGTCCCAAGAGACCCAGTACTTC; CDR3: CASSRQSQETQYF
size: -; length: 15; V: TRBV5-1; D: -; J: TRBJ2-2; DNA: TGCGCCAGCAGCGAGCTAGCTTCGAACACCGGGGAGCTGTTTTTT; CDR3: CASSELASNTGELFF
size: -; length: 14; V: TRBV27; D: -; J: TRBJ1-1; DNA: TGTGCCAGCAGTCCCTGGCCGCCTAACACTGAAGCTTTCTTT; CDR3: CASSPWPPNTEAFF
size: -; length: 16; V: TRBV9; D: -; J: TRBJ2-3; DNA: TGTGCCAGCAGCGTAGCTCACGGGATAAGCACAGATACGCAGTATTTT; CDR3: CASSVAHGISTDTQYF
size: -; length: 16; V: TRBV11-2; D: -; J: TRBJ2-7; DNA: TGTGCCAGCAGCTTACTCGCAGTGAGGGGAGGCTACGAGCAGTACTTC; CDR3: CASSLLAVRGGYEQYF
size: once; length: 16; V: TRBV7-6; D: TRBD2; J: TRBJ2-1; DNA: TGTGCCAGCAGCCCGGTGGGACTAGCGGGAGTGGGTGAGCAGTTCTTC; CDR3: CASSPVGLAGVGEQFF
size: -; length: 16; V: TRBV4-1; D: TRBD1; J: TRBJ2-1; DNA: TGCGCCAGCAGCCAACCGGGACAGGGGGGCCAGCATGAGCAGTTCTTC; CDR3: CASSQPGQGGQHEQFF
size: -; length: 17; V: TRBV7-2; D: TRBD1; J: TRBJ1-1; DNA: TGTGCCAGCAGCCTGGGACAGGGAAGTTCTGGCGGCACTGAAGCTTTCTTT; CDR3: CASSLGQGSSGGTEAFF
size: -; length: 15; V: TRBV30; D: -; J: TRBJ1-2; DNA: TGTGCCTGGAGGTTGAGCGGGGGATCCTCTGGGGGCTACACCTTC; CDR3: CAWRLSGGSSGGYTF
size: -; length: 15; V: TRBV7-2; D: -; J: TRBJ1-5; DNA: TGTGCCAGCAGCCCTCCAGGGACTAGCAATCAGCCCCAGCATTTT; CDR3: CASSPPGTSNQPQHF